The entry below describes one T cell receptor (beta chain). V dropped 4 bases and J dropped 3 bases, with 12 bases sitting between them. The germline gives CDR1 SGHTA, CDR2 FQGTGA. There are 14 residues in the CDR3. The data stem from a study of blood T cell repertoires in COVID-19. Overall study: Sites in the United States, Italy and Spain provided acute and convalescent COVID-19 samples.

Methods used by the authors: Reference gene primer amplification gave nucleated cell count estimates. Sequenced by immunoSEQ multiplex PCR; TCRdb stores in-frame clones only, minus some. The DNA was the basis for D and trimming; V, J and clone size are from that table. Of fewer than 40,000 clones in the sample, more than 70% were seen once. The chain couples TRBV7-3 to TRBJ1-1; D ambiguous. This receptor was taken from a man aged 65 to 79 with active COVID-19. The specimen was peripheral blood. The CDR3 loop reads CASSSTPADTEAFF. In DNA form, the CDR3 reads TGTGCCAGCAGCTCCACCCCCGCGGACACTGAAGCTTTCTTT. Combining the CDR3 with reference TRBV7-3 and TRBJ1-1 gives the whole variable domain GAGVSQTPSNKVTEKGKYVELRCDPISGHTALYWYRQSLGQGPEFLIYFQGTGAADDSGLPNDRFFAVRPEGSVSTLKIQRTERGDSAVYLCASSSTPADTEAFFGQGTRLTVV.